These T cell receptor beta chains were read from a single sample in a study of Graves' ophthalmopathy and Graves' hyperthyroidism. TCRdb reprocessed the multiplex PCR reads via MiXCR and lists one record per CDR3 protein. Of over a million distinct CDR3 sequences in the sample, about 40% were seen once. Material: peripheral blood or thyroid tissue (not recorded which). The source of these receptors is an adult man with Graves' hyperthyroidism. The CDR3 runs from the conserved cysteine through the conserved F or W. D genes are given only for firm matches. Size is omitted from some rows. Given values are once, few, many or a class for expanded clones.

>TRBV6-5|16|TRBJ1-1|many|NA
TGTGCCAGCGCACCAGGGCGCGATTTGAGGAACACTGAAGCTTTCTTT
CASAPGRDLRNTEAFF
>TRBV12-3/TRBV12-4|14|TRBJ2-5|NA|NA
TGTGCCAGCAGGGGGACGGCAAGCCAAGAGACCCAGTACTTC
CASRGTASQETQYF
>TRBV25-1|17|TRBJ1-2|NA|NA
TGTGCCAGCAGTGTACTCCAGGCCCCTATACAGGGAAATGGCTACACCTTC
CASSVLQAPIQGNGYTF
>TRBV4-3|13|TRBJ2-7|few|NA
TGCGCCAGCAGCCAAGTACAGGGCGACGAGCAGTACTTC
CASSQVQGDEQYF
>TRBV7-3|16|TRBJ2-7|NA|NA
TGTGCCAGCAGCCAAGATCGTGAACAGTCATCCTACGAGCAGTACTTC
CASSQDREQSSYEQYF
>TRBV10-1|18|TRBJ2-6|NA|NA
TGCGCCAGCAGTGATACCGGCAGGGCTTACTCTGGGGCCAACGTCCTGACTTTC
CASSDTGRAYSGANVLTF
>TRBV20-1|15|TRBJ1-5|NA|TRBD1
TGCAGTACCGGGTTTGGGACAGGGGGCAATCAGCCCCAGCATTTT
CSTGFGTGGNQPQHF
>TRBV12-3/TRBV12-4|13|TRBJ2-7|NA|NA
TGTGCCAGCAGTTCCGGGGCCGTCTACGAGCAGTACTTC
CASSSGAVYEQYF
>TRBV20-1|14|TRBJ2-7|NA|TRBD2
TGCAGTGCTGGCCTAGCGGGTGGGGACTACGAGCAGTACTTC
CSAGLAGGDYEQYF
>TRBV10-3|14|TRBJ1-4|few|NA
TGTGCCATCAGTGATCAGGGTACTAATGAAAAACTGTTTTTT
CAISDQGTNEKLFF
>TRBV7-9|14|TRBJ1-1|few|TRBD1
TGTGCCAGCCACAGGGGAGGGGGCGGGACTGAAGCTTTCTTT
CASHRGGGGTEAFF
>TRBV14|16|TRBJ1-6|NA|NA
TGTGCCAGCAGCCAAGATCTCGCAGGGGCAGATTCACCCCTCCACTTT
CASSQDLAGADSPLHF
>TRBV20-1|16|TRBJ2-5|once|TRBD2
TGCAGTGCTAGCACAACCCTCCAAGCGGGAATGCAGACCCAGTACTTC
CSASTTLQAGMQTQYF
>TRBV7-9|17|TRBJ1-4|NA|NA
TGTGCCAGCAGCTGGACGACCTTGGGGCAGGGTGATGAAAAACTGTTTTTT
CASSWTTLGQGDEKLFF
>TRBV7-6|17|TRBJ2-2|few|NA
TGTGCCAGCAGCTTAGGTACGGGTTACACGAACACCGGGGAGCTGTTTTTT
CASSLGTGYTNTGELFF
>TRBV9|16|TRBJ2-2|many|NA
TGTGCCAGCAGCCTCCGGGCCACATCGAACACCGGGGAGCTGTTTTTT
CASSLRATSNTGELFF
>TRBV10-3|14|TRBJ2-2|NA|TRBD1
TGTGCCATTAAGGGACAGCAGAACACCGGGGAGCTGTTTTTT
CAIKGQQNTGELFF
>TRBV10-2|13|TRBJ1-1|NA|NA
TGCGCCAGCAGTGAGTCGAGAGGGCCTGAAGCTTTCTTT
CASSESRGPEAFF
>TRBV7-9|17|TRBJ2-5|NA|TRBD1
TGTGCCAGCAGCTCCCTCCCCGGGACAGGGGTGGGAGAGACCCAGTACTTC
CASSSLPGTGVGETQYF
>TRBV29-1|11|TRBJ2-7|once|NA
TGCAGCTTAGATCTCCTCTACGAGCAGTACTTC
CSLDLLYEQYF
>TRBV13|15|TRBJ2-5|many|TRBD2
TGTGCCAGCAGCAGTAGCGGGGGCAATATGGAGACCCAGTACTTC
CASSSSGGNMETQYF
>TRBV12-3/TRBV12-4|12|TRBJ2-7|NA|NA
TGTGCCTGCGGGACAAGTTCCTACGAGCAGTACTTC
CACGTSSYEQYF
>TRBV7-7|15|TRBJ2-7|NA|NA
TGTGCCAGCAGTTTATTCGGGAGTAATTTTGACGAGCAGTACTTC
CASSLFGSNFDEQYF
>TRBV7-6|17|TRBJ2-5|NA|TRBD2
TGTGCCAGCAGCTTAGAAGGAGCGGGGGGATCGGCAGAGACCCAGTACTTC
CASSLEGAGGSAETQYF
>TRBV29-1|15|TRBJ2-3|few|NA
TGCAGCGCCTCATCCCCGGGACACTCCACAGATACGCAGTATTTT
CSASSPGHSTDTQYF
>TRBV10-2|14|TRBJ2-7|many|TRBD1
TGTGCCAGCAGTGCGGGACAGGGAGCTTACGAGCAGTACTTC
CASSAGQGAYEQYF
>TRBV6-5|13|TRBJ1-5|few|NA
TGTGCCAGCACAGGAGGACTCAATCAGCCCCAGCATTTT
CASTGGLNQPQHF
>TRBV2|15|TRBJ1-6|NA|NA
TGTGCCAGCAGAGCTCAGGAGGGCGCGGGTTCACCCCTCCACTTT
CASRAQEGAGSPLHF
>TRBV6-2/TRBV6-3|14|TRBJ1-5|NA|NA
TGTGCCAGCAGTAACACCGGAAGCGCTCAGCCCCAGCATTTT
CASSNTGSAQPQHF
>TRBV29-1|17|TRBJ2-2|many|TRBD2
TGCAGCGTTGAGTCGGGACTAGCGGGAGTTAACACCGGGGAGCTGTTTTTT
CSVESGLAGVNTGELFF
>TRBV6-9|14|TRBJ2-7|few|NA
TGTGCCAGCAGCCCGGGGCGGGGACGCTACGAGCAGTACTTC
CASSPGRGRYEQYF
>TRBV9|15|TRBJ2-7|many|NA
TGTGCCAGCAGCGTAGATGCCCTTGGAGGCTACGAGCAGTACTTC
CASSVDALGGYEQYF
>TRBV5-1|16|TRBJ2-2|NA|NA
TGCGCCAGCAGCTACTATCCAGGTCTCGTGTCCGGGGAGCTGTTCTTT
CASSYYPGLVSGELFF
>TRBV27|15|TRBJ1-1|few|NA
TGTGCCAGCAGTTTATGGCCCGGCCAGAACACTGAAGCTTTCTTT
CASSLWPGQNTEAFF
>TRBV24-1|15|TRBJ2-7|NA|NA
TGTGCCACCAGTGATTGGACGGGACGGGGGTACGAGCAGTACTTC
CATSDWTGRGYEQYF
>TRBV10-3|15|TRBJ2-2|many|TRBD2
TGTGCCATCAGTTATACTAGCGGGAGGGCCGGGGAGCTGTTTTTT
CAISYTSGRAGELFF
>TRBV19|14|TRBJ1-1|many|NA
TGTGCCAGTAGTATCAACAGCGGGAACACTGAAGCTTTCTTT
CASSINSGNTEAFF
>TRBV10-3|16|TRBJ1-4|many|NA
TGTGCCATCAGTGAGTCGGTTGGGCAGGCCGGTGAAAAACTGTTTTTT
CAISESVGQAGEKLFF
>TRBV7-9|15|TRBJ1-4|many|NA
TGTGCCAGCAGCTCCGACAGGTCAACTAATGAAAAACTGTTTTTT
CASSSDRSTNEKLFF
>TRBV24-1|18|TRBJ1-5|NA|NA
TGTGCCAGCAGTTTAGTGGGGGCCGGGGTGCTTTCGAATCAGCCCCAGCATTTT
CASSLVGAGVLSNQPQHF
>TRBV19|16|TRBJ1-1|NA|NA
TGTGCCAGCAGCGTAGAACGAGGGGTAGGGAACACTGAAGCTTTCTTT
CASSVERGVGNTEAFF
>TRBV20-1|15|TRBJ2-7|few|TRBD2
TGCAGTGCTAGAGTAGGAGCGGGAGGTTCCCACGAGCAGTACTTC
CSARVGAGGSHEQYF
>TRBV12-3/TRBV12-4|17|TRBJ2-5|NA|TRBD2
TGTGCCAGCTCACCAGTAGCGGGGGGTTCCTACCAAGAGACCCAGTACTTC
CASSPVAGGSYQETQYF
>TRBV9|17|TRBJ2-5|many|TRBD2
TGTGCCAGCAGCAGACTCGGGACTAGCGGGGGCTTAGAGACCCAGTACTTC
CASSRLGTSGGLETQYF
>TRBV7-2|12|TRBJ2-7|many|NA
TGCGCCAGCAGCCAAGGTTTCAGAGAGCAGTACTTC
CASSQGFREQYF
>TRBV7-6|18|TRBJ2-5|NA|NA
TGTGCCAGCAGCTTAGAGACAGCGGTGGGTGCAGGGCCGAAGACCCAGTACTTC
CASSLETAVGAGPKTQYF
>TRBV25-1|17|TRBJ1-1|once|NA
TGCGCCAGCAGCCAAGGGGTAGGCGGCGGAATGAACACTGAAGCTTTCTTT
CASSQGVGGGMNTEAFF
>TRBV12-3/TRBV12-4|16|TRBJ1-6|NA|NA
TGTGCCAGCAGCCATCTAGGGGGGGAGGGGAATTCACCCCTCCACTTT
CASSHLGGEGNSPLHF
>TRBV25-1|10|TRBJ2-6|few|NA
TGTGCCAGCAGTGCCTACGTCCTGACTTTC
CASSAYVLTF
>TRBV4-3|14|TRBJ1-1|NA|TRBD1
TGCGCCAGCAGCCAAGAGACCCGGGACAGGGTGGCTTTCTTT
CASSQETRDRVAFF
>TRBV9|13|TRBJ1-1|NA|NA
TGTGCCAGCGGCGACGGGGGTAACACTGAAGCTTTCTTT
CASGDGGNTEAFF
>TRBV29-1|13|TRBJ1-2|NA|NA
TGCAGCGTTGTACGGGGCAGGAACTATGGCTACACCTTC
CSVVRGRNYGYTF
>TRBV10-3|15|TRBJ1-5|many|NA
TGTGCCATCAGTGAGTCGACAGGAGAGAATCAGCCCCAGCATTTT
CAISESTGENQPQHF
>TRBV7-8|14|TRBJ1-5|many|NA
TGTGCCAGCAGCTTGACGCCGGTTAATCAGCCCCAGCATTTT
CASSLTPVNQPQHF
>TRBV29-1|13|TRBJ1-2|NA|NA
TGCAGCGTTGGGGGAGGGCCGCCGGGTGGCTACACCTTC
CSVGGGPPGGYTF